This TCR beta chain is from a study of shared clonotypes between healthy human individuals (dated by TCRdb to the early 2020s). About the investigation overall: The cohort comprised a couple of women and three men aged 18 to 49 years. For each donor, CD4 naive and CD4 memory were each given three plates, CD8 naive was given two plates, and CD8 memory was given one plate. Blood TCR repertoires of about five healthy adults were deeply sequenced to estimate repertoire size and the extent of clonotype sharing between individuals. To increase sequencing depth and limit assay-specific biases, TCR repertoire library preparation and sequencing were carried out by different laboratories using diverse techniques. Between about 0.94 and 8.9 billion PBMCs per donor were obtained by leukapheresis. Study-wide findings and limitations: Because the study included a small number of donors, the genetic and exposure-history diversity represented was limited. Sampling was restricted to blood, and TCR repertoires in tissues likely differ from the TCR repertoires found in blood. Naive subsets generally had larger estimated clonotype richness than memory subsets. When a handful of donors were compared, the shared fraction of clonotypes was 5% to 6.5% for naive CD4, approximately 3.3% for naive CD8, more than 2% for memory CD4, and around 0.37% for memory CD8. Incomplete sequencing was indicated by rarefaction of sorted-subset datasets, despite the large sequencing depth. Higher generation probabilities were observed for clonotypes shared by all four sorted-subset donors than for non-shared clonotypes. Pairwise subsampling led to the expectation that sequencing depth would affect the degree of clonotype sharing among donors.

From the cysteine up to the phenylalanine, the CDR3 has a length of 16 residues. The read is trimmed to its CDR3 DNA, 48 bases read in frame from base 1. The germline V gene provides CDR1 SGHRS and CDR2 YFSETQ. Concerning this clone: The antigen this receptor binds is unknown. At one of its ends the junction is not consistent with the germline gene, which may arise from a read error. Distinct nucleotide sequences in the sample also encode this CDR3.

The donors were healthy, HIV-negative adults who had no recently reported acute infections or vaccinations. Every donor was a Caucasian adult living in Nashville, Tennessee, USA. CD4+ T cells were enriched by magnetic negative selection; naive cells were then positively selected on CD45RA, and the negative fraction formed the memory subset. Blood was collected by leukapheresis, and PBMCs were isolated by Ficoll-Histopaque density gradient centrifugation and then cryopreserved in liquid nitrogen vapor phase. Analytical flow cytometry was used to check the purity and quantity of each magnetically sorted T cell population. Genomic DNA was isolated from each sorted fraction and quantified by UV absorbance on a Nanodrop 2000c. Using the deep immunoSEQ assay, TCR CDR3 regions were amplified from genomic DNA by multiplex PCR. Extracted genomic DNA from each cell subset was spread evenly across all wells of several immunoSEQ 96-well plates, with each plate serving as a replicate. For sorted subsets, roughly 190 ng of genomic DNA, equivalent to 30,000 or so T cell genomes, went into each replicate PCR. Purified libraries were measured with a Qubit 3.0 fluorometer, size-checked on a Bioanalyzer 2100, and measured again with the KAPA Library Quantification kit. A separate single-read 150-cycle Illumina NextSeq 550 flow cell was used to sequence each immunoSEQ 96-well plate. In the paper's pipeline: Because only junctional sequences without quality scores were contained in the immunoSEQ output, filtering matching that applied to full-length reads could not be performed. Sequences were annotated with PyIR, a Python wrapper for IgBLAST v1.9, using IMGT germline references to assign V/J genes and CDR3. Reads were filtered out if the reads had weak V/J assignments (E-value above 1e-6), no CDR3, stop codons, out-of-frame junctions, or ambiguous translated residues. V3J clonotypes were defined by identical inferred V gene, J gene, and CDR3 amino acid sequence. Percentage overlap between repertoires was calculated by dividing the number of shared unique clonotypes by the size of the smaller repertoire. Repertoire richness was assessed with RTK rarefaction, the Chao1 estimator, and Recon v2.1 estimates of unobserved clonotypes. Generation probabilities were computed with OLGA for all TCRbeta clonotypes obtained by the gDNA method from several donors. This immuneACCESS table, as held by TCRdb, lists in-frame sequences with V and J called but not all clones. Of the missing ones, under half trace to an unresolved V gene in checked studies; the others have no known cause. Clone size and the V and J calls come from that table; the DNA yielded D and trimming. The sample table records about 1 million clones; roughly 70% of these occur just once. The ten largest make up over 1.3% of the sample.

What was sequenced was memory CD4+ T cells sorted from blood. What this sample's cell subset or site label stands for: CD45RA-negative fraction. This chain joins TRBV5-1 to TRBJ2-4; TRBD2 is a possible D gene, resting on 6 matching bases. This TCR derives from a man aged 18 to 35 in good health. Read as DNA, the sequence is TGCGCCAGCAGCGCGAGACTAGACGGTGGTACAAACATTCAGTACTTT. This is translated as CASSARLDGGTNIQYF. When the CDR3 is completed using the reference TRBV5-1 and TRBJ2-4 genes on either side, the full variable domain is KAGVTQTPRYLIKTRGQQVTLSCSPISGHRSVSWYQQTPGQGLQFLFEYFSETQRNKGNFPGRFSGRQFSNSRSEMNVSTLELGDSALYLCASSARLDGGTNIQYFGAGTRLSVL.